The clone carrying this T cell receptor beta chain showed up just once. The ends lost 5 bases at V and 2 bases at J; junction bases unmatched: 8. Germline-derived CDR1 and CDR2 are SGHTA and FQGNSA. The CDR3 totals 15 residues. This sample stems from a study of blood T cell repertoires in COVID-19. During active infection, Seattle patients enrolled and were then monitored through disease. The protocol was immunoSEQ multiplex PCR, while the TCRdb copy is restricted to in-frame clones and leaves out a portion. The sample lists 270,000 or so clones; around 90% were seen once. V gene TRBV7-2 combines with J gene TRBJ2-7; 8 bases are shared with TRBD2. The receptor's source is a woman in her fifties or sixties with COVID-19, enrolled during active disease. The source material was peripheral blood. This CDR3 is CASSPQGRGAYEQYF. In DNA, the CDR3 is TGTGCCAGCAGCCCCCAGGGGCGGGGGGCCTACGAGCAGTACTTC.